Each of the 17 T cell receptor beta chains below was sequenced from the same sample in a study of shared clonotypes between healthy human individuals. Clones were sequenced by immunoSEQ multiplex PCR, and TCRdb holds only the in-frame ones, with some missing. This table holds some 95,000 clones, about 68% found once. Material: memory CD8+ T cells sorted from blood. Subset of the sample: CD45RO+ cells pooled with CCR7-negative TemRA cells. The receptors originated from a man aged 25-45 years in good health.

This chain uses TRBV30 with TRBJ1-3; D may be TRBD1 (6 bases). Trimming pared 3 bases from V and 0 bases from J, leaving 24 bases between. In germline, CDR1 is GTSNPN, CDR2 SVGIG (reference sequence). The CDR3 is made up of 19 amino acids. The CDR3 nucleotides read TGTGCCTGGAGCCCGAGGGGGGAAAAACCCAAGTCCTCTGGAAACACCATATATTTT. Its protein is CAWSPRGEKPKSSGNTIYF.

In its sample, this clone was seen many times. The chain carries TRBV7-9 and TRBJ2-1; 12 nucleotides match TRBD2. With 6 bases clipped from V and 8 bases from J, the junction kept 8 bases outside the gene matches. The CDR3 spans 15 residues. Germline lookup yields CDR1 SEHNR and CDR2 FQNEAQ (reference sequence). This chain's CDR3 is CASSFPTSGSDEQFF. The CDR3 DNA reads TGTGCCAGCAGTTTTCCGACTAGCGGGAGCGATGAGCAGTTCTTC.

This clone appeared a few times. CDR3 residues: CASSPSRQGRQPQHF. The CDR3 region has the DNA TGTGCCAGCAGCCCCTCTAGACAGGGTAGGCAGCCCCAGCATTTT. V gene TRBV5-5 combines with J gene TRBJ1-5, with TRBD1 matching 7 bases. This CDR3 is built from 15 residues. The V and J ends lost 4 bases and 7 bases, in that order; junction bases with no gene match: 11. Germline CDR1 reads SGHKS; CDR2 reads YYEKEE (reference sequence).

V and J are TRBV2 and TRBJ1-2; D uncertain. Germline V gene data show CDR1 as SNHLY and CDR2 as FYNNEI. The CDR3 contains 17 residues. The ends were cut back, 8 bases at V and 3 bases at J, with 25 bases in the middle. The CDR3 DNA reads as TGTGCCAGCGATGGAGGGAGTCTTGAGAAGCTGGACTATGGCTACACCTTC. It yields the protein CASDGGSLEKLDYGYTF.

The chain recombines TRBV6-5 with TRBJ1-2; 7 bases align to TRBD1. The junction had 7 bases not matched to a gene; V was cut back by 5 bases and J by 4 bases. CDR1 and CDR2 (germline): MNHEY, SVGAGI. The CDR3 length is 14 residues. The CDR3 spells CASSTGGGAYGYTF. DNA for the CDR3: TGTGCCAGCAGTACGGGAGGGGGCGCCTATGGCTACACCTTC.

This clone was seen at least ten times. An end of the junction does not agree with germline; a read error may underlie this. The chain has TRBV20-1 and TRBJ2-1; D call uncertain. The CDR3 covers 11 residues. Germline values: CDR1 DFQATT, CDR2 SNEGSKA (reference sequence). CDR3 nucleotides: TGCAGTGCTAGAGATGGGCAGGTAGATCTCTTC. It translates to CSARDGQVDLF.

This chain connects TRBV7-9 to TRBJ2-5; TRBD2 aligns across 8 bases. V lost 5 bases to trimming and J lost 2 bases; unmatched junction nucleotides: 10. Per germline, CDR1 SEHNR and CDR2 FQNEAQ (reference sequence). CDR3 size: 16 residues. This chain's CDR3 is CASSPVHGLAQETQYF. The DNA for the CDR3 is TGTGCCAGCAGCCCCGTCCACGGACTAGCACAAGAGACCCAGTACTTC.

The chain links TRBV19 to TRBJ1-2; the D gene is possibly TRBD1 (6 bases). The CDR3 extends over 15 amino acids. Trimming pared 3 bases from V and 0 bases from J, leaving 11 bases between. Germline CDR1 reads LNHDA; CDR2 reads SQIVND (reference sequence). CDR3 protein: CASSMWTATNYGYTF. CDR3 nucleotides: TGTGCCAGTAGTATGTGGACAGCTACTAACTATGGCTACACCTTC.

This clone was counted ten times or more. The chain couples TRBV10-2 to TRBJ2-3, with 11 bases lining up with TRBD2. Looked up from germline, CDR1 is WSHSY and CDR2 is SAAADI. CDR3 length: 14 amino acids. J gave up 6 bases and V 7 bases, and 6 bases lay outside the gene matches. The CDR3 is CASMSSSGRDTQYF. CDR3 DNA sequence: TGCGCCAGCATGTCGTCTAGCGGGAGGGATACGCAGTATTTT.

CDR3 region: CASSYLADRETQYF. The CDR3 nucleotides are TGTGCCAGCAGCTATCTAGCGGATCGGGAGACCCAGTACTTC. The chain carries TRBV13 and TRBJ2-5, with 7 nucleotides matching TRBD2. Per germline, CDR1 PRHDT and CDR2 FYEKMQ (reference sequence). With 4 bases clipped from V and 5 bases from J, the junction kept 7 bases outside the gene matches. The CDR3 is 14 residues long.

The chain carries TRBV7-9 and TRBJ2-7, with unresolved D. Trimming pared 5 bases from V and 6 bases from J, leaving 11 bases between. CDR3 length equals 12 residues. The V gene's germline CDR1 is SEHNR and CDR2 FQNEAQ (reference sequence). In DNA, the CDR3 is TGTGCCAGCAGCCCGAAGGCAGTCGAGCAGTACTTC. This sequence encodes CASSPKAVEQYF.

The chain carries TRBV9 and TRBJ2-3; unclear D gene. V was clipped by 0 bases and J by 0 bases, with 8 bases between them. The germline CDR1 and CDR2 sequences are SGDLS and YYNGEE. The CDR3 runs to 15 residues. CDR3: CASSVDPPSTDTQYF. The CDR3 DNA reads TGTGCCAGCAGCGTAGATCCTCCTAGCACAGATACGCAGTATTTT.

This clone was recorded at least ten times. The V gene is TRBV27, the J gene TRBJ2-7; a weak D match, TRBD2 (5 bases). Looked up from germline, CDR1 is MNHEY and CDR2 is SMNVEV (reference sequence). Trimming pared 0 bases from V and 6 bases from J, leaving 9 bases between. The CDR3 consists of 13 residues. The CDR3 here is CASSLSGLSEQYF. The CDR3 coding sequence is TGTGCCAGCAGTTTATCCGGACTGAGCGAGCAGTACTTC.

V and J are TRBV6-5 and TRBJ1-5; no clear D. This CDR3 region has 15 residues. The ends were cut back, 9 bases at V and 0 bases at J, with 15 bases in the middle. CDR1 is MNHEY and CDR2 is SVGAGI in the germline V gene. The CDR3, as DNA: TGTGCCAGTAAAATTAGAGCATATAGCAATCAGCCCCAGCATTTT. Translation gives CASKIRAYSNQPQHF.

The V call is TRBV30, the J call TRBJ2-2, with TRBD1 matching over 7 bases. V was clipped by 3 bases and J by 4 bases; unmatched bases: 5. The germline V gene has CDR1 GTSNPN and CDR2 SVGIG (reference sequence). The CDR3 contains 14 residues. The CDR3 protein is CAWREQGSTGELFF. The CDR3 coding sequence is TGTGCCTGGAGGGAACAGGGGAGCACCGGGGAGCTGTTTTTT.

The genes are TRBV5-1 and TRBJ2-1; TRBD2 is a possible D gene (5 bases). The CDR3 loop spans 12 amino acids. V lost 4 bases to trimming and J lost 7 bases, with 9 bases between them. Germline V gene sequence: CDR1 SGHRS, CDR2 YFSETQ. CDR3 in amino acids: CASSDERNEQFF. DNA of the CDR3: TGCGCCAGCAGCGACGAGCGGAATGAGCAGTTCTTC. Together with reference TRBV5-1 and TRBJ2-1, the CDR3 gives the full variable domain: KAGVTQTPRYLIKTRGQQVTLSCSPISGHRSVSWYQQTPGQGLQFLFEYFSETQRNKGNFPGRFSGRQFSNSRSEMNVSTLELGDSALYLCASSDERNEQFFGPGTRLTVL.

This clone was counted between two and nine times. The chain links TRBV7-6 to TRBJ2-1; 8 bases are a match to TRBD2. Germline V gene lookup returns CDR1 SGHVS and CDR2 FNYEAQ. This CDR3 is built from 16 residues. The ends lost 7 bases at V and 7 bases at J; junction bases unmatched: 15. CDR3 sequence reads: CASTPGVGLGLNEQFF. The CDR3 DNA is TGTGCCAGCACCCCCGGGGTGGGACTAGGGTTAAATGAGCAGTTCTTC.